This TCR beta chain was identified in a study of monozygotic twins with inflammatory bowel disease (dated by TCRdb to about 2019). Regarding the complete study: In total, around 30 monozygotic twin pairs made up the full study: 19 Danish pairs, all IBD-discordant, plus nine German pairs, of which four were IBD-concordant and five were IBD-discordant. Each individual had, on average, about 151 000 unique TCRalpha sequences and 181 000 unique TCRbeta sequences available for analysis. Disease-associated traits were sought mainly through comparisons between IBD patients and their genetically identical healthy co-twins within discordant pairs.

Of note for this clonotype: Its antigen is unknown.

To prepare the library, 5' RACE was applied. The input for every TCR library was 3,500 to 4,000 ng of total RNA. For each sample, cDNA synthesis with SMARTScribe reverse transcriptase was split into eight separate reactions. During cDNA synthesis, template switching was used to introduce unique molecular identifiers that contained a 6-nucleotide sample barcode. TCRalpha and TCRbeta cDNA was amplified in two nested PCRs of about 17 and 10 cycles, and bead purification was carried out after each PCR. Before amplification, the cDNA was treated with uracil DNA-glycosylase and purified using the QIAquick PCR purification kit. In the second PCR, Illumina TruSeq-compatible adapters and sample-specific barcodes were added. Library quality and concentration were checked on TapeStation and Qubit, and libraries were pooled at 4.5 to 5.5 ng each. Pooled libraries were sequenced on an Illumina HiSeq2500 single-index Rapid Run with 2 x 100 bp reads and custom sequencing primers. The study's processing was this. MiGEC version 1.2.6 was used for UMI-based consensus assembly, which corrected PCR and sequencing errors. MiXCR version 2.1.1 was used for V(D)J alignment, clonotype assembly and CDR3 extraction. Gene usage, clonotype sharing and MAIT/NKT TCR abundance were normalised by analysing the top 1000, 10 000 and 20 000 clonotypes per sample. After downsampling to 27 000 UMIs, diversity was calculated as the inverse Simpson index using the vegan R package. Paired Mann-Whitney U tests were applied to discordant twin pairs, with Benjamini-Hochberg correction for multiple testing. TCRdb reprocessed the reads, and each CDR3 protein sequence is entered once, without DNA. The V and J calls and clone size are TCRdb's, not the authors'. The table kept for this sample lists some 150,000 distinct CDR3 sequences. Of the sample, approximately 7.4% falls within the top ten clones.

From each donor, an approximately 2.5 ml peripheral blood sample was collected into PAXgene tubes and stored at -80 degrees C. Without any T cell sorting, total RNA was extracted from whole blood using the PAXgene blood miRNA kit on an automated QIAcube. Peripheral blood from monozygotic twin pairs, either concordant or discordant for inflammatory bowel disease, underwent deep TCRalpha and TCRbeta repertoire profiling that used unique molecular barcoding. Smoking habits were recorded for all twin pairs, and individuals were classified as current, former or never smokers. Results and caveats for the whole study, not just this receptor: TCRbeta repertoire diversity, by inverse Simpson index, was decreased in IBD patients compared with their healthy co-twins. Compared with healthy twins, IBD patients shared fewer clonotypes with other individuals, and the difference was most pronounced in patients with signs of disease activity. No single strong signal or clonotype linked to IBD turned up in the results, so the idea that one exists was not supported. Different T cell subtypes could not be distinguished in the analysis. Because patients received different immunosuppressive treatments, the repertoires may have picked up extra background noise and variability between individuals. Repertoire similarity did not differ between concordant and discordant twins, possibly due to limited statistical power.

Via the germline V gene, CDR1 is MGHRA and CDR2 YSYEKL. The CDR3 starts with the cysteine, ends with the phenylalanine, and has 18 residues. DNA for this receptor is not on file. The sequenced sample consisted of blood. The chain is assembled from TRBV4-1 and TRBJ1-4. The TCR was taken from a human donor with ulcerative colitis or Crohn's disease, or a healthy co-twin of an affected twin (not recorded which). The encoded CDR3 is CASSHGGRRLSTNEKLFF.